This T cell receptor beta chain comes out of a study of T cell responses to AZD1222 COVID-19 vaccine. Study observations and caveats: None of the repertoires were sampled until the peak T cell response had passed.

On this clone: As yet, its antigen is unknown.

This CDR3 contains 12 residues. Germline V gives CDR1 SGHTA, CDR2 FQGNSA. V was clipped by 3 bases and J by 3 bases, with 6 bases between them. The repertoire was sequenced with immunoSEQ multiplex PCR; TCRdb's copy has only in-frame clones and lacks some. The repertoire holds some 96,000 clones, less than 90% seen once, with 1.8% in the top ten. The receptor's source is an adult in good health. V and J are TRBV7-2 and TRBJ2-7; D is uncertain. This specimen was peripheral blood, taken on day 0 of AZD1222 vaccination. DNA of the CDR3: TGTGCCAGCAGCTTTGCTGACTACGAGCAGTACTTC. This encodes CASSFADYEQYF.